These 18 T cell receptor beta chains were sequenced from one sample in a study of control samples from healthy donors and cancer patients. This table comes from immunoSEQ multiplex PCR, and its TCRdb copy is limited to in-frame clones, with some not included. The profile shows under 70,000 clones, approximately 90% of them singletons. Sequenced material: PBMCs. These receptors were obtained from a woman aged 45 to 65 with colorectal cancer.

The chain employs TRBV7-8 and TRBJ2-1; a weak D match, TRBD1 (5 bases). Germline V gene sequence: CDR1 SGHVS, CDR2 FQNEAQ. The V end lost 1 base, the J end lost 4 bases, and 11 bases lay between the germline ends. This CDR3 contains 15 residues. The CDR3 coding sequence is TGTGCCAGCAGCTTAGGGCAGGGATTATACAATGAGCAGTTCTTC. Its translation: CASSLGQGLYNEQFF. The variable domain in full, completed from reference TRBV7-8 and TRBJ2-1, reads GAGVSQSPRYKVAKRGQDVALRCDPISGHVSLFWYQQALGQGPEFLTYFQNEAQLDKSGLPSDRFFAERPEGSVSTLKIQRTQQEDSAVYLCASSLGQGLYNEQFFGPGTRLTVL.

This clone was seen only once. This rearrangement joins TRBV6-2 or TRBV6-3 to TRBJ2-2; 9 bases match TRBD2. Germline V lookup: CDR1 MNHEY, CDR2 SVGEGT. This CDR3 contains 16 residues. J lost 6 bases, V lost 4 bases, and 9 bases had no gene match. CDR3 amino acids: CASSSSSGIRAGELFF. In DNA, the CDR3 is TGTGCCAGCAGTTCCTCTAGCGGGATTCGTGCCGGGGAGCTGTTTTTT.

V is TRBV30 and J is TRBJ1-2; D unclear. The CDR3 runs 14 residues. Germline CDR1 reads GTSNPN; CDR2 reads SVGIG (reference sequence). The germline V and J ends were trimmed by 2 bases and 2 bases, with 12 bases remaining between them. CDR3 DNA: TGTGCCTGGAGTAAGGGTCAGGTGAACTATGGCTACACCTTC. It encodes CAWSKGQVNYGYTF.

The chain uses TRBV18 and TRBJ2-1; D perhaps matches TRBD2 (5 bases). CDR3 length: 14 residues. In germline, CDR1 is KGHSH, CDR2 LQKENI. Deletions cut 6 bases from V and 4 bases from J, with 13 bases between. CDR3 nucleotides: TGTGCCAGCTCGCCTGGCCGCGGGTACAATGAGCAGTTCTTC. Amino acid sequence: CASSPGRGYNEQFF.

The V gene is TRBV28, the J gene TRBJ2-1; TRBD2 agrees at 11 bases. Germline CDR1 MDHEN, CDR2 SYDVKM. CDR3 size: 17 residues. The J segment lost 7 bases and the V segment lost 4 bases, leaving 12 bases of the junction unmatched. The CDR3: CASSSPMTSGTRNEQFF. Written as DNA, the CDR3 is TGTGCCAGCAGTTCTCCTATGACTAGCGGGACGCGAAATGAGCAGTTCTTC.

This rearrangement joins TRBV7-9 to TRBJ1-1, with 8 bases aligning to TRBD1. The germline V gene encodes CDR1 SEHNR and CDR2 FQNEAQ (reference sequence). V shed 1 base, J shed 8 bases, and the junction held 9 bases outside the gene matches. The CDR3 consists of 15 residues. The CDR3 coding sequence is TGTGCCAGCAGCTTAGGGGACAGGAGGTTTGAGGAAGCTTTCTTT. It translates to CASSLGDRRFEEAFF.

The chain recombines TRBV11-2 with TRBJ2-3; 8 bases line up with TRBD2. The CDR3 runs to 15 residues. Germline V gene lookup returns CDR1 SGHAT and CDR2 FQNNGV. Losses at the gene ends were 1 base for V and 1 base for J; bases not matched to a gene: 1. The CDR3 region is CASSLGAGGTDTQYF. CDR3 in DNA: TGTGCCAGCAGCTTAGGAGCGGGAGGCACAGATACGCAGTATTTT.

The chain carries TRBV5-1 and TRBJ1-5; possibly TRBD1 for D (6 bases). CDR1 is SGHRS, CDR2 YFSETQ, per germline. CDR3 length: 14 amino acids. With 5 bases removed from V and 7 bases from J, the gap between germline ends came to 16 bases. Here the CDR3 reads CASSLGGAGQPQHF. DNA for the CDR3: TGCGCCAGCAGTCTCGGGGGGGCAGGACAGCCCCAGCATTTT.

V gene TRBV15 combines with J gene TRBJ2-1; 13 bases are shared with TRBD2. V dropped 7 bases and J dropped 6; count of bases not matched to a gene: 3. CDR3 length: 14 residues. CDR1 is LNHNV, CDR2 YYDKDF, per germline (reference sequence). CDR3 sequence: CATTRTSGSNEQFF. The DNA of the CDR3 is TGTGCCACCACACGGACTAGCGGGAGCAATGAGCAGTTCTTC.

This rearrangement joins TRBV27 to TRBJ2-5; 13 nucleotides agree with TRBD2. The germline V gene has CDR1 MNHEY and CDR2 SMNVEV (reference sequence). This CDR3 comprises 17 residues. Trimming removed 5 bases from V and 5 bases from J; junction bases left unmatched: 11. The CDR3 protein is CASSPTATSGRWETQYF. Here the CDR3 DNA reads TGTGCCAGCAGTCCGACGGCGACTAGCGGGAGGTGGGAGACCCAGTACTTC.

This clone was seen a few times. The chain combines TRBV9 with TRBJ2-1, with D perhaps matching TRBD1 (6 bases). CDR1 and CDR2 (germline): SGDLS, YYNGEE. This CDR3 has 15 residues. The germline V and J ends were trimmed by 0 bases and 4 bases, with 11 bases remaining between them. CDR3: CASSVDSGDYNEQFF. The CDR3 bases are TGTGCCAGCAGCGTAGATTCAGGGGATTACAATGAGCAGTTCTTC.

The gene calls are TRBV4-1 and TRBJ1-1; unclear D gene. The length of the CDR3 is 13 residues. V lost 3 bases to trimming and J lost 3 bases, with 8 bases between them. Per the germline V gene, CDR1 is MGHRA and CDR2 is YSYEKL. This CDR3 reads CASSHPRDTEAFF. Here the CDR3 DNA reads TGCGCCAGCAGCCATCCCCGGGACACTGAAGCTTTCTTT.

This sequence joins TRBV14 and TRBJ2-7; D is possibly TRBD2 (6 bases). Between the trimmed V and J ends, which lost 4 bases and 4 bases, there was a span of 14 bases. Germline lookup yields CDR1 SGHDN and CDR2 FVKESK. The CDR3 is made up of 14 amino acids. CDR3 residues: CASSPTLEGYEQYF. In DNA, the CDR3 is TGTGCCAGCAGCCCGACCTTGGAGGGTTACGAGCAGTACTTC.

This chain connects TRBV2 to TRBJ1-2, with D hard to call. Trimming shortened V by 4 bases and J by 2 bases, and 8 bases separated the two germline ends. The germline V gene has CDR1 SNHLY and CDR2 FYNNEI. CDR3 length: 13 residues. The CDR3: CASSGEVNYGYTF. The CDR3 nucleotides are TGTGCCAGCAGTGGGGAGGTAAACTATGGCTACACCTTC.

The chain joins TRBV6-5 to TRBJ2-6; D gene unclear. This CDR3 contains 13 residues. Germline-derived CDR1 and CDR2 are MNHEY and SVGAGI. Trimming shortened V by 10 bases and J by 0 bases, and 7 bases separated the two germline ends. The CDR3 is CATENSGANVLTF. Written as DNA, the CDR3 is TGTGCCACGGAGAACTCTGGGGCCAACGTCCTGACTTTC.

In this sample, this clone turned up a few times. Here the CDR3 DNA reads TGCGCCAGCAGCTTAGGACAAACGGGTGGCTACACCTTC. Translation gives CASSLGQTGGYTF. The rearrangement joins TRBV5-1 to TRBJ1-2; D is perhaps TRBD1 (5 bases). The V end was cut by 2 bases, the J end by 7 bases, with 12 bases between. Germline CDR1 SGHRS, CDR2 YFSETQ. The CDR3 length is 13 residues.

This clone showed up just once. The chain is built from TRBV28 and TRBJ1-6; a weak D match, TRBD1 (5 bases). The CDR3 runs to 14 residues. Looked up from germline, CDR1 is MDHEN and CDR2 is SYDVKM. Trimming stripped 6 bases from V and 10 bases from J, with 16 bases between. CDR3 amino acids: CASRGDGPRSPLHF. The CDR3 DNA is TGTGCCAGCAGGGGGGACGGCCCCAGATCACCCCTCCACTTT.

Note on this clone: Other DNA sequences in this specimen translate into the identical CDR3. V gene TRBV18 combines with J gene TRBJ2-3; no clear D gene. V lost 3 bases, J lost 3 bases, and 10 bases lay in between. Looked up from germline, CDR1 is KGHSH and CDR2 is LQKENI. CDR3 length: 14 residues. CDR3 loop: CASSPGRRTDTQYF. The CDR3 nucleotides are TGTGCCAGCTCACCTGGCAGGAGAACAGATACGCAGTATTTT.